This TCR beta chain is drawn from a study of regulatory T cells in long-lasting Graves disease (dated by TCRdb to the early 2020s). Looking at the study overall: To count as having persistent Graves' disease, a patient had to have received antithyroid drug treatment for over 5 years with TSH receptor autoantibodies remaining persistently positive. This study used TCR sequencing and RNA sequencing of peripheral blood to compare persistent Graves' disease patients against newly diagnosed Graves' disease patients. The study was conducted in China and was registered as a clinical trial. A total of around 35 samples underwent TCR sequencing, from around 13 patients with persistent Graves' disease and roughly 20 patients with newly diagnosed Graves' disease. In the clinical cohort, patients with persistent Graves' disease had used antithyroid drugs for an average of about 10 years. Results and caveats for the whole study, not just this receptor: Patients with persistent disease shared more public clonotypes (about 2,900) than newly diagnosed patients did (approximately 970). Compared with newly diagnosed patients, persistent Graves' disease patients had lower TCR Shannon entropy and fewer highly expanded clones, which suggests clonal expansion. Only the TCR beta chain was sequenced and analyzed. The authors acknowledged the small sample size as a limitation that may reduce accuracy. Persistent disease showed preferential use of TRBV28, TRBJ1-2 and TRBJ2-5, whereas newly diagnosed disease favored TRBV20-1 and TRBJ2-1. Because the primary lesion, thyroid tissue, could not be accessed, the study looked at peripheral blood alone.

The receptor library was made with multiplex PCR. For sequencing, an Illumina HiSeq 4000 was employed. TCR beta libraries were built with iRepertoire HTBI primers and Arm-PCR amplification of CDR3 regions. Gel purification was performed on PCR products prior to sequencing. The authors' analysis ran thus. Gene usage analysis of CDR3 amino acid clonotypes relied on the approximately 60 TRBV and 13 to 15 TRBJ segments identified across samples. Filtered high-quality paired reads were merged into contigs using COPE and FqMerger. BLAST was used to align contigs to IMGT TRBV, TRBD and TRBJ reference genes, and CDR3 was defined according to IMGT. Any clonotype with a frequency above 0.1% was counted as a highly expanded clone. Repertoire diversity was measured by Shannon entropy, and V-J evenness by the Gini coefficient. A clonotype was considered public if more than one individual shared it. TCRdb reworked the public reads: Q25 trimming with fastp, MiXCR clone assembly, productive beta chains retained. Every distinct CDR3 protein forms one entry, paired with its most common genes and DNA. The V and J calls and clone size are TCRdb's, not the authors'. The sample data list more than 300,000 distinct CDR3 sequences, and 23% of these were observed just once. In total, the top ten clones hold 25% to 30% of the sample.

This clonotype showed up many times. Its antigen is still unknown. No clone much larger than this one lies a single base away; base qualities are absent. There are 15 amino acids in the CDR3, from cysteine to phenylalanine inclusive. Only the CDR3 portion is preserved as DNA: 45 bases, with reading frame beginning at the first base. In the germline V gene, CDR1 corresponds to KGHSY and CDR2 to FQNENV. V is cut by 3 bases and J by 2 bases, and the space between the germline ends is 11 bases. Reading the label with the study, this specimen's time point is: persistent/refractory GD, antithyroid drugs over 5 years with positive TRAb. For both TCR sequencing and RNA sequencing, RNA was extracted from PBMCs in TRIzol. The diagnosis of Graves' disease followed American Thyroid Association guidelines. Recruitment of patients was carried out at an endocrinology department in Xi'an, China. From each patient, approximately 10 milliliters of peripheral blood was collected into an EDTA anticoagulant tube. Ficoll Paque Plus density gradient separation was used to isolate PBMCs, and no additional T cell sorting was done. An Agilent 2100 Bioanalyzer and agarose gel were used to assess RNA quality, and a NanoDrop 2000 was used to measure RNA concentration.

The TCR originated in a woman aged 40 to 50 with Graves disease. Donor details come from another sample of the same person, matched by shared clones. The sequence is built from TRBV16 and TRBJ1-5; the D gene cannot be named for sure. Sequencing was performed on peripheral blood mononuclear cells (PBMCs), taken when the disease was refractory, from a patient treated with antithyroid drugs. The CDR3 corresponds to CASSQAVFGNQPQHF. The nucleotides are TGTGCCAGCAGCCAGGCAGTGTTTGGCAATCAGCCCCAGCATTTT.